This TCR beta chain was obtained from a study of control samples from healthy donors and cancer patients (dated by TCRdb to 2018 to 2020). From the germline V gene, CDR1 is MDHEN and CDR2 is SYDVKM. V and J lose 6 bases and 7 bases, and a span of 21 bases separates them. Its CDR3 holds 15 amino acids, cysteine through phenylalanine. The read is trimmed to its CDR3 DNA, 45 bases read in frame from base 1. The library was generated by the immunoSEQ multiplex PCR assay. This immuneACCESS table, as held by TCRdb, lists in-frame sequences with V and J called but not all clones. Of the missing ones, under half trace to an unresolved V gene in checked studies; the others have no known cause. The sample includes about 150,000 clones, with around 90% observed a single time. The top ten hold 1.5% to 2% of the sample. This clone was counted a few times. No cognate antigen has been identified for it. No base qualities exist here, and no much larger clone lies one base off it.

The clonotype originates from a young man in good health. Sequencing was done on a sample of blood. Recombination linked TRBV28 to TRBJ1-2, with no reliable assignment of the D segment. The DNA reads as follows: TGTGCCAGCAGCCAACCTGGGCTACTTTATGTTGGCTACACCTTC. It translates to CASSQPGLLYVGYTF.